A single sample gave rise to the 20 T cell receptor beta chains below, sequenced in a study of a mutant IDH1 vaccine in newly diagnosed glioma. The time point is: week 47, end of study. One vaccine dose held 300 ug of mutant IDH1 20-mer peptide and came with topical imiquimod. Antigen specificity for these receptors is unknown. Sequencing was performed with immunoSEQ multiplex PCR; in TCRdb, only in-frame clones are kept and a portion is missing. Altogether approximately 12,000 clones are present, around 80% being singletons, with the ten largest covering approximately 18%. Sequencing used PBMCs, obtained from a glioma patient whose treatment included an IDH1 peptide vaccine. The receptors were sampled from a man aged 25 to 45 with glioma.

The V call is TRBV19, the J call TRBJ2-1; 7 bases align to TRBD2. The V gene's germline CDR1 is LNHDA and CDR2 SQIVND (reference sequence). The CDR3 consists of 15 residues. V gave up 5 bases and J gave up 2 bases; unmatched junction bases: 6. The CDR3, as DNA: TGTGCCAGTAGTGGCCTAGCGGCTCCCTACAATGAGCAGTTCTTC. It encodes CASSGLAAPYNEQFF.

This sequence joins TRBV5-1 and TRBJ1-2; unclear D gene. This CDR3 region has 13 residues. V was cut by 2 bases and J by 8 bases, with 13 bases left in between. Germline CDR1 and CDR2: SGHRS and YFSETQ. The CDR3, as DNA: TGCGCCAGCAGCTTCGGCGCCTCCCAAGGCTACACCTTC. Its protein is CASSFGASQGYTF.

Notes on this clone: Within the sample, other DNA sequences also encode this same CDR3. The chain uses TRBV5-4 and TRBJ2-5; D is ambiguous. Trimming took 1 base from V and 5 from J, leaving 9 bases between them. This CDR3 contains 13 residues. CDR1 and CDR2 from the germline V gene are SGHNT and YYREEE (reference sequence). The CDR3 DNA follows: TGTGCCAGCAGCTTGTCCTACAAGGAGACCCAGTACTTC. Translating it yields CASSLSYKETQYF.

The V call is TRBV4-2, the J call TRBJ1-5, with 8 bases that match TRBD1. V shed 4 bases and J 6 bases; nucleotides not matched to a gene: 8. CDR1 is LGHNA and CDR2 is YNFKEQ in the germline V gene. The CDR3 is made up of 15 amino acids. The CDR3: CASSPSDRVSQPQHF. CDR3 sequence (DNA): TGTGCCAGCAGCCCGTCGGACAGGGTTTCTCAGCCCCAGCATTTT.

The V call is TRBV18, the J call TRBJ1-2; 7 nucleotides align to TRBD1. V gave up 2 bases and J gave up 4 bases; unmatched junction bases: 1. Germline CDR1 and CDR2: KGHSH and LQKENI. The CDR3 consists of 13 residues. For the CDR3, the DNA is TGTGCCAGCTCACCAGGGACAGTCTATGGCTACACCTTC. Protein sequence: CASSPGTVYGYTF.

The chain uses TRBV5-1 and TRBJ2-1, with unresolved D. Germline V gene data show CDR1 as SGHRS and CDR2 as YFSETQ. V was clipped by 4 bases and J by 3 bases, with 14 bases between them. The CDR3 has 15 amino acids. In DNA, the CDR3 is TGCGCCAGCAGCCATGGTGTGGCTTTCTACAATGAGCAGTTCTTC. This encodes CASSHGVAFYNEQFF.

The V and J genes are TRBV11-2 and TRBJ1-4; 8 bases align to TRBD1. V trimming: 4 bases; J trimming: 2 bases; junction bases outside the gene matches: 6. The CDR3 extends over 16 amino acids. Germline lookup yields CDR1 SGHAT and CDR2 FQNNGV. The CDR3 DNA reads as TGTGCCAGCAGCTCCGGGACAGGACACACTAATGAAAAACTGTTTTTT. It yields the protein CASSSGTGHTNEKLFF.

This chain joins TRBV5-4 and TRBJ2-5; 9 nucleotides line up with TRBD2. The CDR3 totals 13 residues. Germline lookup yields CDR1 SGHNT and CDR2 YYREEE (reference sequence). Trimming cost V 0 bases and J 8 bases; bases outside gene matches: 2. The CDR3 reads CASSLGTSATQYF. In nucleotides, the CDR3 is TGTGCCAGCAGCTTGGGGACTAGCGCCACCCAGTACTTC.

The J gene is TRBJ1-2, the V gene TRBV5-6; possibly TRBD1 for D (5 bases). CDR1 is SGHDT and CDR2 is YYEEEE in the germline V gene. V was trimmed by 0 bases and J by 2 bases, leaving 5 bases between them. This CDR3 is 13 amino acids long. CDR3 DNA sequence: TGTGCCAGCAGCTTGGACAGGAACTATGGCTACACCTTC. As protein: CASSLDRNYGYTF.

CDR3 amino acids: CASSDSGTPGNTIYF. The CDR3 DNA follows: TGTGCCAGCAGTGACTCCGGGACTCCTGGAAACACCATATATTTT. The V call is TRBV2, the J call TRBJ1-3; D is possibly TRBD1 (5 bases). V was trimmed by 3 bases and J by 2 bases, leaving 11 bases between them. The CDR3 has 15 amino acids. Looked up from germline, CDR1 is SNHLY and CDR2 is FYNNEI.

This clone was detected once. The chain couples TRBV7-2 to TRBJ2-1; D unresolved. The CDR3 totals 13 residues. Deletions cut 1 base from V and 6 bases from J, with 7 bases between. Germline-derived CDR1 and CDR2 are SGHTA and FQGNSA. The DNA of the CDR3 is TGTGCCAGCAGCTTAGGGCTTGGCAATGAGCAGTTCTTC. Its protein is CASSLGLGNEQFF.

The chain has TRBV6-1 and TRBJ1-3; possibly TRBD1 for D (5 bases). The CDR3 has 14 residues. Trimming removed 8 bases from V and 10 bases from J, with 21 bases in between. The V gene's germline CDR1 is MNHNS and CDR2 SASEGT. Here the CDR3 reads CASVEKGPPQTIYF. For the CDR3, the DNA is TGTGCCAGCGTGGAAAAGGGGCCGCCTCAGACCATATATTTT.

The V call is TRBV25-1, the J call TRBJ1-2; D possibly corresponds to TRBD1 (5 bases). Germline V lookup: CDR1 MGHDK, CDR2 SYGVNS. V shed 3 bases and J shed 8 bases, with 16 bases lying between them. This CDR3 spans 14 amino acids. The CDR3 protein is CASSDRVSRGGYTF. The CDR3 DNA is TGTGCCAGCAGTGATAGGGTTTCCCGGGGGGGCTACACCTTC.

The chain carries TRBV5-4 and TRBJ1-3; unclear D gene. Germline assignment: CDR1 SGHNT and CDR2 YYREEE (reference sequence). Trimming took 2 bases from V and 2 from J, leaving 11 bases between them. The CDR3 has 15 amino acids. The CDR3 spells CASSFEGLAGNTIYF. CDR3 bases: TGTGCCAGCAGCTTTGAGGGCCTCGCTGGAAACACCATATATTTT.

This chain connects TRBV9 to TRBJ2-1; weak D call: TRBD2 (5 bases). This CDR3 has 15 residues. Per germline, CDR1 SGDLS and CDR2 YYNGEE. V was cut by 3 bases and J by 5 bases, with 15 bases left in between. CDR3 residues: CASSESGNYNNEQFF. The CDR3 DNA reads as TGTGCCAGCAGCGAAAGCGGAAACTACAACAATGAGCAGTTCTTC.

The chain is built from TRBV30 and TRBJ1-5; D is possibly TRBD1 (6 bases). With 3 bases removed from V and 9 bases from J, the gap between germline ends came to 12 bases. The CDR3 is 12 amino acids. Per germline, CDR1 GTSNPN and CDR2 SVGIG (reference sequence). The CDR3, as DNA: TGTGCCTGGAGCGGGGGGGGGCCGCCCCAGCATTTT. Translating it yields CAWSGGGPPQHF.

This clone was found once. The chain combines TRBV4-1 with TRBJ2-7; 11 bases line up with TRBD1. Germline loops: CDR1 MGHRA, CDR2 YSYEKL. The CDR3 is made up of 14 amino acids. Losses at the gene ends were 6 bases for V and 5 bases for J; bases not matched to a gene: 6. The CDR3, as DNA: TGCGCCAGCAGATACGGACAGGGGGCCAACGAGCAGTACTTC. This codes for CASRYGQGANEQYF.

This clone was counted between two and nine times. The rearrangement joins TRBV28 to TRBJ1-1; maybe TRBD1 (5 bases). Germline CDR1 is MDHEN and CDR2 is SYDVKM. Trimming cost V 7 bases and J 4 bases, with 19 bases left between them. The CDR3 totals 15 residues. This chain's CDR3 is CASIRGDAEGTEAFF. CDR3 coding DNA: TGTGCCAGCATAAGAGGGGATGCAGAAGGCACTGAAGCTTTCTTT.

J is TRBJ1-4 and V is TRBV6-5, with 9 bases identical to TRBD1. CDR3 size: 15 residues. Trimming removed 5 bases from V and 8 bases from J; junction bases left unmatched: 9. Germline V gene lookup returns CDR1 MNHEY and CDR2 SVGAGI. The CDR3 bases are TGTGCCAGCAGTCGCACGGGACAGGGAGGCGAAAAACTGTTTTTT. This codes for CASSRTGQGGEKLFF.

This clone was seen a single time. V usage is TRBV7-6 and J usage is TRBJ1-1, with a weak D call TRBD1 (5 bases). CDR1 SGHVS and CDR2 FNYEAQ come from the germline V gene. The V end was cut by 2 bases, the J end by 4 bases, with 14 bases between. The CDR3 contains 15 residues. The CDR3 here is CASSLSRGIATEAFF. The CDR3 DNA follows: TGTGCCAGCAGCTTATCCCGGGGGATTGCCACTGAAGCTTTCTTT.